These 30 T cell receptor beta chains were all obtained from the same sample, sequenced in a study of shared clonotypes between healthy human individuals. Only in-frame clones appear in the TCRdb table, and some are missing; sequencing was by immunoSEQ multiplex PCR. The profile covers about 490,000 clones, with 65% to 80% appearing a single time and roughly 12% taken by the ten largest. Sequences were obtained from PBMCs. The source is a middle-aged woman in good health. Some clones in this sample may be carry-over from other donors' samples.

This clone was counted between two and nine times. This chain connects TRBV7-2 to TRBJ1-2; a possible D gene is TRBD1 (5 bases). CDR3 size: 14 residues. V lost 5 bases and J lost 4, with 14 bases in between. From germline, CDR1 is SGHTA and CDR2 FQGNSA. The CDR3 region has the DNA TGTGCCAGCAGCCCAGGCAGGGCCGGCTATGGCTACACCTTC. This translates into CASSPGRAGYGYTF.

V is TRBV25-1 and J is TRBJ2-5; tentatively, D is TRBD2 (6 bases). CDR1 and CDR2 (germline): MGHDK, SYGVNS. V lost 4 bases and J 1 base, leaving 13 bases between the germline ends. CDR3 length: 15 residues. The CDR3: CASSVLGGFQETQYF. CDR3 in DNA: TGTGCCAGCAGTGTCCTCGGGGGATTCCAAGAGACCCAGTACTTC.

To note about this clone: The likely explanation is a read error, given a far larger clone one base away. This sample also contains other DNA sequences that code for the same CDR3. This chain uses TRBV7-3 with TRBJ2-1; unclear D gene. The CDR3 is made up of 11 amino acids. CDR1 is SGHTA, CDR2 FQGTGA, per germline. The CDR3 reads CASSLTNEQFF. The CDR3 DNA is TGTGCCAGCAGCCTAACTAATGAGCAGTTCTTC.

The V and J genes are TRBV6-1 and TRBJ1-3, with a tentative D call TRBD1 (5 bases). This CDR3 has 16 residues. Germline V gene sequence: CDR1 MNHNS, CDR2 SASEGT. Trimming took 2 bases from V and 2 from J, leaving 13 bases between them. The CDR3 loop reads CASSESSRRAGNTIYF. CDR3 bases: TGTGCCAGCAGTGAATCTTCGCGCAGGGCTGGAAACACCATATATTTT.

The V call is TRBV13, the J call TRBJ2-3; TRBD2 is a possible D gene (6 bases). The germline gives CDR1 PRHDT, CDR2 FYEKMQ (reference sequence). Trimming removed 3 bases from V and 0 bases from J, with 16 bases in between. This CDR3 has 17 residues. The CDR3 DNA sequence: TGTGCCAGCAGCTTGACCCTAGCGTTACCTAGCACAGATACGCAGTATTTT. It translates to CASSLTLALPSTDTQYF.

This chain connects TRBV4-2 to TRBJ1-4; no definite D call. Germline CDR1 and CDR2: LGHNA and YNFKEQ. V was shortened by 4 bases and J by 4 bases, with 7 bases between the two germline ends. This CDR3 has 13 residues. The CDR3 protein is CASSLISNEKLFF. The DNA for the CDR3 is TGTGCCAGCAGCCTTATCAGTAATGAAAAACTGTTTTTT.

The V and J genes are TRBV2 and TRBJ2-5, with 11 nucleotides matching TRBD2. Germline V lookup: CDR1 SNHLY, CDR2 FYNNEI. The CDR3 is made up of 13 amino acids. V gave up 9 bases and J gave up 3 bases; unmatched junction bases: 3. DNA of the CDR3: TGTGCCAGTCGACTAGCGGGAAAAGAGACCCAGTACTTC. It codes for CASRLAGKETQYF. Drawing the rest from reference TRBV2 and TRBJ2-5, the complete variable domain is EPEVTQTPSHQVTQMGQEVILRCVPISNHLYFYWYRQILGQKVEFLVSFYNNEISEKSEIFDDQFSVERPDGSNFTLKIRSTKLEDSAMYFCASRLAGKETQYFGPGTRLLVL.

A remark on this clone: This sample also contains other DNA sequences that code for the same CDR3. The V and J genes are TRBV28 and TRBJ2-1; D call uncertain. Trimming left V 3 bases short and J 3 bases short, with 3 bases between. CDR1 is MDHEN, CDR2 SYDVKM, per germline. The CDR3 has 12 amino acids. The CDR3 DNA is TGTGCCAGCAGTTTGTACTACAATGAGCAGTTCTTC. Its translation is CASSLYYNEQFF.

This clone appeared a few times. The V call is TRBV18, the J call TRBJ2-7; 7 nucleotides match TRBD2. The CDR3 spans 15 residues. Germline loops: CDR1 KGHSH, CDR2 LQKENI. Unmatched junction bases numbered 6, after V lost 1 base and J lost 3 bases. The CDR3 DNA sequence: TGTGCCAGCTCACCACTGGCGGGAGACTTCTACGAGCAGTACTTC. Its protein is CASSPLAGDFYEQYF.

The V gene is TRBV5-1, the J gene TRBJ2-3; 7 positions match TRBD2. The CDR3 spans 12 residues. Unmatched junction bases numbered 0, after V lost 0 bases and J lost 8 bases. Germline-derived CDR1 and CDR2 are SGHRS and YFSETQ. The CDR3 nucleotides are TGCGCCAGCAGCTTGGAGCGGGGTACGCAGTATTTT. Residues: CASSLERGTQYF.

The V gene is TRBV27, the J gene TRBJ2-3; 10 nucleotides line up with TRBD2. The CDR3 loop spans 17 amino acids. Germline CDR1 reads MNHEY; CDR2 reads SMNVEV (reference sequence). J gave up 6 bases and V 4 bases, and 13 bases lay outside the gene matches. This CDR3 is CASSSNSGRAFKDTQYF. The CDR3 DNA reads as TGTGCCAGCAGTTCGAACAGCGGGAGGGCGTTTAAGGATACGCAGTATTTT.

The chain combines TRBV11-3 with TRBJ2-1; possibly TRBD1 for D (6 bases). V shed 1 base and J shed 2 bases, with 9 bases lying between them. Germline V gene lookup returns CDR1 SGHNT and CDR2 YENEEA. The CDR3 is 15 amino acids. Here the CDR3 reads CASSLGQDTYNEQFF. CDR3 coding DNA: TGTGCCAGCAGCTTAGGACAGGATACCTACAATGAGCAGTTCTTC.

In this sample, this clone turned up many times. The sample holds other DNA sequences that translate to the same CDR3. This chain connects TRBV19 to TRBJ1-1; D possibly corresponds to TRBD1 (5 bases). The ends were cut back, 3 bases at V and 5 bases at J, with 10 bases in the middle. Germline CDR1 is LNHDA and CDR2 is SQIVND (reference sequence). The CDR3 consists of 13 residues. The CDR3 loop reads CASSMRRGTEAFF. The CDR3 region has the DNA TGTGCCAGTAGTATGAGACGGGGGACTGAAGCTTTCTTT.

V and J are TRBV6-5 and TRBJ1-1, with D uncertain. Trimming took off 7 bases at V and 6 bases at J, with 18 bases between the two ends. This CDR3 spans 14 amino acids. Per the germline V gene, CDR1 is MNHEY and CDR2 is SVGAGI. CDR3 protein: CASTPPGRAAEAFF. The CDR3 nucleotides read TGTGCCAGCACCCCACCTGGACGAGCCGCTGAAGCTTTCTTT.

This rearrangement joins TRBV7-6 to TRBJ2-1; 12 bases fit TRBD2. With V trimmed by 0 bases and J by 10 bases, 7 bases remained unmatched. This CDR3 region has 16 residues. The germline CDR1 and CDR2 sequences are SGHVS and FNYEAQ. The CDR3 loop is CASSLALAGGPGEQFF. The CDR3 bases are TGTGCCAGCAGCTTAGCGCTAGCGGGAGGGCCGGGAGAGCAGTTCTTC. Full variable domain (outside the CDR3, taken from reference TRBV7-6 and TRBJ2-1): GAGVSQSPRYKVTKRGQDVALRCDPISGHVSLYWYRQALGQGPEFLTYFNYEAQQDKSGLPNDRFSAERPEGSISTLTIQRTEQRDSAMYRCASSLALAGGPGEQFFGPGTRLTVL.

This clone was recorded a few times. Other DNA sequences of this sample code for an identical CDR3. The rearrangement uses TRBV5-1 and TRBJ2-7; TRBD1 matches at 7 bases. The CDR3 has 14 residues. Trimming removed 0 bases from V and 2 bases from J; junction bases left unmatched: 2. Germline CDR1 and CDR2: SGHRS and YFSETQ. The CDR3 reads CASSLGQGPYEQYF. The CDR3 DNA reads TGCGCCAGCAGCTTGGGACAGGGTCCCTACGAGCAGTACTTC.

This clone was seen at least ten times. The J gene is TRBJ2-1, the V gene TRBV29-1; TRBD2 agrees at 7 bases. Germline lookup yields CDR1 SQVTM and CDR2 ANQGSEA. This CDR3 comprises 16 residues. V shed 3 bases, J shed 1 base, and the junction held 9 bases outside the gene matches. CDR3 bases: TGCAGCGTTGATGGGCTAGCGGAGCGTTCCTACAATGAGCAGTTCTTC. Amino acid sequence: CSVDGLAERSYNEQFF.

The J gene is TRBJ2-7, the V gene TRBV7-8; D may be TRBD1 (5 bases). Trimming removed 2 bases at V and 2 bases at J, with 13 bases between. This CDR3 spans 15 amino acids. CDR1 and CDR2 from the germline V gene are SGHVS and FQNEAQ. CDR3: CASSLKEPGPYEQYF. CDR3 sequence (DNA): TGTGCCAGCAGCTTAAAAGAGCCAGGGCCCTACGAGCAGTACTTC.

The V call is TRBV28, the J call TRBJ1-2; the match to TRBD1 covers 7 bases. Trimming at V came to 4 bases and at J to 4 bases, leaving 9 bases not matched to a gene. CDR3 length: 15 amino acids. Germline-derived CDR1 and CDR2 are MDHEN and SYDVKM. CDR3 amino acids: CASSSHSPGGYGYTF. The CDR3 nucleotides read TGTGCCAGCAGTTCCCACTCTCCAGGGGGCTATGGCTACACCTTC.

The V call is TRBV10-3, the J call TRBJ1-5; 7 bases match TRBD1. The CDR3 has 13 amino acids. V lost 6 bases and J lost 5; bases outside the gene matches: 4. CDR1 ENHRY and CDR2 SYGVKD come from the germline V gene. The CDR3 protein is CAISRDSDQPQHF. Here the CDR3 DNA reads TGTGCCATCAGCCGGGACAGCGATCAGCCCCAGCATTTT.

This sequence joins TRBV4-2 and TRBJ2-7, with 8 bases that match TRBD2. J gave up 5 bases and V 1 base, and 7 bases lay outside the gene matches. The CDR3 totals 15 residues. CDR1 LGHNA and CDR2 YNFKEQ come from the germline V gene. The CDR3 spells CASSQGPGGTHEQYF. DNA of the CDR3: TGTGCCAGCAGCCAAGGGCCGGGAGGGACCCACGAGCAGTACTTC.

A note on this clone: Other DNA sequences within the sample encode an identical CDR3. The CDR3 DNA reads as TGTGCCAGTAGTATAGGGACGGGAGCCTACGAGCAGTACTTC. Protein sequence: CASSIGTGAYEQYF. The rearrangement links TRBV19 to TRBJ2-7, with D perhaps TRBD2 (6 bases). Germline V CDR1 and CDR2: LNHDA, SQIVND (reference sequence). V lost 1 base and J lost 2, with 9 bases in between. This CDR3 has 14 amino acids.

Only a few counts were recorded for this clone. The chain is built from TRBV11-2 and TRBJ1-1, with 7 nucleotides matching TRBD1. V lost 5 bases to trimming and J lost 5 bases; unmatched junction nucleotides: 14. The CDR3 covers 16 residues. CDR1 and CDR2 (germline): SGHAT, FQNNGV. The chain's CDR3 is CASSAPGGARRTEAFF. The CDR3 DNA follows: TGTGCCAGCAGCGCACCAGGGGGAGCCAGGAGAACTGAAGCTTTCTTT.

This chain uses TRBV2 with TRBJ1-5; D is unresolved. This CDR3 spans 14 amino acids. V was cut by 4 bases and J by 4 bases, with 11 bases left in between. From germline, CDR1 is SNHLY and CDR2 FYNNEI. The CDR3: CASSASTPNQPQHF. Here the CDR3 DNA reads TGTGCCAGCAGTGCAAGTACACCTAATCAGCCCCAGCATTTT.

The chain combines TRBV6-5 with TRBJ1-5; 10 bases line up with TRBD1. This CDR3 is 15 amino acids long. CDR1 and CDR2 (germline): MNHEY, SVGAGI. The junction had 13 bases not matched to a gene; V was cut back by 5 bases and J by 12 bases. Written as DNA, the CDR3 is TGTGCCAGCAGTCCACGCCGGACAGGGGGGACGGACCAGCATTTT. Protein product: CASSPRRTGGTDQHF.

CDR3 sequence: CASSLFRGGDTQYF. CDR3 sequence (DNA): TGTGCCAGCAGTTTATTTCGGGGAGGAGATACGCAGTATTTT. The gene calls are TRBV27 and TRBJ2-3; a possible D gene is TRBD2 (6 bases). The CDR3 extends over 14 amino acids. V gave up 1 base and J gave up 5 bases, with 10 bases separating them. Germline values: CDR1 MNHEY, CDR2 SMNVEV (reference sequence).

This clone has only one observation. V is TRBV18 and J is TRBJ2-5, with 11 bases identical to TRBD2. Matching the DNA end better, TRBJ2-7 makes the J call doubtful. Per germline, CDR1 KGHSH and CDR2 LQKENI. This CDR3 has 16 amino acids. The CDR3 DNA reads as TGTGCCAGCTCACCATCGACTAGCGGGAACTCCTACGAGCAGTACTTC. This sequence encodes CASSPSTSGNSYEQYF.

The chain has TRBV6-5 and TRBJ2-2; 7 bases map to TRBD2. The J segment lost 6 bases and the V segment lost 0 bases, leaving 4 bases of the junction unmatched. Per the germline V gene, CDR1 is MNHEY and CDR2 is SVGAGI. This CDR3 region has 15 residues. The CDR3 DNA follows: TGTGCCAGCAGTTACTCCGGGACTACTTCCGGGGAGCTGTTTTTT. Protein: CASSYSGTTSGELFF.

The chain couples TRBV5-4 to TRBJ2-6, with D possibly being TRBD1 or TRBD2 (5 bases each). There are 16 residues in the CDR3. Germline V CDR1 and CDR2: SGHNT, YYREEE (reference sequence). V shed 3 bases and J shed 0 bases, with 10 bases lying between them. CDR3 DNA sequence: TGTGCCAGCAGCTGGGGACGTTTCTCTGGGGCCAACGTCCTGACTTTC. Translating gives CASSWGRFSGANVLTF.

The chain carries TRBV28 and TRBJ2-4; either TRBD1 or TRBD2 may supply D (5 bases each). Looked up from germline, CDR1 is MDHEN and CDR2 is SYDVKM. The CDR3 is 14 residues long. V was cut by 8 bases and J by 0 bases, with 11 bases left in between. Here the CDR3 reads CASGGVVAKNIQYF. CDR3 nucleotide sequence: TGTGCCAGCGGGGGAGTGGTAGCCAAAAACATTCAGTACTTC.